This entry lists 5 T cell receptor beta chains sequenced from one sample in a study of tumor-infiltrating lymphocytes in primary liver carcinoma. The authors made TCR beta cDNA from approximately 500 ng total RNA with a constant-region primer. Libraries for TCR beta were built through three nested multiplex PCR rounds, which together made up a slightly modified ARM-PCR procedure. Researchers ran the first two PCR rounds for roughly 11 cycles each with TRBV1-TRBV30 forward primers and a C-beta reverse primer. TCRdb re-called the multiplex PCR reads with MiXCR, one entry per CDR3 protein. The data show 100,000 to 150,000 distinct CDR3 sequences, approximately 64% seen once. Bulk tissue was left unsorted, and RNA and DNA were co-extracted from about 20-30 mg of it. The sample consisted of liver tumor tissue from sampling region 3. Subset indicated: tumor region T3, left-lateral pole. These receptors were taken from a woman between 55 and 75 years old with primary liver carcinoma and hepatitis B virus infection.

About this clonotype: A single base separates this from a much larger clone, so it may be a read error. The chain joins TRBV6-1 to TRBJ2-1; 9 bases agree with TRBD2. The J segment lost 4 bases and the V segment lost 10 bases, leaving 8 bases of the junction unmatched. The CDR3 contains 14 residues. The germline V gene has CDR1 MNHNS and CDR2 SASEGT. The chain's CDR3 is CAIRGLALYNEQFF. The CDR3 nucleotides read TGTGCCATCAGAGGACTAGCGCTATACAATGAGCAGTTCTTC.

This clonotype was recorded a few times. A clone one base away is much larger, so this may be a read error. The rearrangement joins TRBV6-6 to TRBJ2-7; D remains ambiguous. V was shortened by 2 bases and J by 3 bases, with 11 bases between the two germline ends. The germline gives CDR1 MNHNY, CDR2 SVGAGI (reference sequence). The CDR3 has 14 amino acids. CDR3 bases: TGTGCCAGCAGTTACGTGGGTATCGGCTACGAGCAGTACTTC. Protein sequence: CASSYVGIGYEQYF.

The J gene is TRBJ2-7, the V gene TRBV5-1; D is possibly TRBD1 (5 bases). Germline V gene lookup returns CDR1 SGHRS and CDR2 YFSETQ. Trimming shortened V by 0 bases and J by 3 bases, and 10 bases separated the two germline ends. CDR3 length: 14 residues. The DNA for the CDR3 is TGCGCCAGCAGCTTGGGACAGCAGATCTACGAGCAGTACTTC. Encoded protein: CASSLGQQIYEQYF.

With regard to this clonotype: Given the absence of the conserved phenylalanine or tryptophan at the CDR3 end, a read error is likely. The CDR3 region is CACTMQETQYL. In DNA form, the CDR3 reads TGTGCCTGCACGATGCAAGAGACCCAGTACTTA. This rearrangement joins TRBV11-2 to TRBJ2-5; D not resolved. Germline CDR1 reads SGHAT; CDR2 reads FQNNGV. This CDR3 is built from 11 residues. The germline V and J ends were trimmed by 11 bases and 2 bases, with 9 bases remaining between them.

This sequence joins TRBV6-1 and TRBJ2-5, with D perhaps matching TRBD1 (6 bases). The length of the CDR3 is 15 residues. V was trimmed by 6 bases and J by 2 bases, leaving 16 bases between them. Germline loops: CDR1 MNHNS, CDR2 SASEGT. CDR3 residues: CASRYWTDGQETQYF. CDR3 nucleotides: TGTGCCAGCAGGTATTGGACAGACGGTCAAGAGACCCAGTACTTC.